Listed here are 16 T cell receptor beta chains from one sample, sequenced in a study of blood T cell repertoires in COVID-19 (dated by TCRdb to 2020 to 2022). Receptor amplification or capture employed the immunoSEQ multiplex PCR assay. Here the immuneACCESS table is served through TCRdb, limited to in-frame sequences with V and J called. Missing clones are a known gap in these copies; in checked studies unresolved V genes cover under half, and the rest lacks a known reason. This sample gives fewer than 350,000 clones in total; 89% of them show up just once. Less than 2% of the sample lies in the top ten. Sequencing was done on a sample of PBMCs or T cells enriched from blood (not recorded which). Receptor source: a woman aged 40 to 49 who had recovered from COVID-19.

The chain combines TRBV7-2 with TRBJ2-7; 10 bases fit TRBD2. This CDR3 contains 16 residues. CDR1 and CDR2 (germline): SGHTA, FQGNSA. J gave up 4 bases and V 5 bases, and 11 bases lay outside the gene matches. CDR3 in amino acids: CASSTERAGGRYEQYF. The CDR3 bases are TGTGCCAGCAGCACGGAGAGAGCGGGAGGGCGATACGAGCAGTACTTC.

The chain recombines TRBV5-1 with TRBJ1-2; TRBD1 agrees at 7 bases. Per the germline V gene, CDR1 is SGHRS and CDR2 is YFSETQ. The CDR3 extends over 15 amino acids. V shed 0 bases and J 8 bases; nucleotides not matched to a gene: 10. The CDR3 bases are TGCGCCAGCAGCTTGGCCCCGGGACAGCCTGCCGGCTACACCTTC. Its protein product is CASSLAPGQPAGYTF.

The chain is built from TRBV5-1 and TRBJ1-1; perhaps TRBD1 as D (6 bases). The CDR3 length is 14 residues. Between the trimmed V and J ends, which lost 3 bases and 6 bases, there was a span of 15 bases. Germline assignment: CDR1 SGHRS and CDR2 YFSETQ. The CDR3 is CASSSGGGRAEAFF. Here the CDR3 DNA reads TGCGCCAGCAGCTCCGGCGGGGGGCGGGCTGAAGCTTTCTTT.

The CDR3 region has the DNA TGTGCCAGCTCGGTCGGACAGGGGGCATCCTACGAGCAGTACTTC. Protein: CASSVGQGASYEQYF. The J gene is TRBJ2-7, the V gene TRBV18; 11 bases are shared with TRBD1. Germline CDR1 KGHSH, CDR2 LQKENI. The CDR3 totals 15 residues. Trimming removed 6 bases from V and 1 base from J; junction bases left unmatched: 5.

The rearrangement uses TRBV28 and TRBJ1-1, with 8 nucleotides matching TRBD1. CDR1 and CDR2 (germline): MDHEN, SYDVKM. The CDR3 runs to 12 residues. J was trimmed by 10 bases and V by 2 bases; bases with no gene match: 3. The CDR3 loop reads CASSLTTGGAFF. The CDR3 region has the DNA TGTGCCAGCAGTTTAACTACAGGGGGAGCTTTCTTT.

In this sample, this clone turned up a few times. CDR3 loop: CASSSTSGSSEQYF. CDR3 DNA sequence: TGTGCCAGCAGCTCCACTAGCGGATCCAGCGAGCAGTACTTC. The V gene is TRBV7-2, the J gene TRBJ2-7, with 8 positions matching TRBD2. The CDR3 extends over 14 amino acids. CDR1 and CDR2 from the germline V gene are SGHTA and FQGNSA. The J segment lost 6 bases and the V segment lost 4 bases, leaving 8 bases of the junction unmatched.

DNA of the CDR3: TGTGCCAGCAGCCAACTATCAGGGGTTGAAGCTTTCTTT. This translates into CASSQLSGVEAFF. V gene TRBV3-1 (or the pseudogene TRBV3-2) combines with J gene TRBJ1-1; D possibly corresponds to TRBD1 (6 bases). Germline V gene sequence: CDR1 LGHDT, CDR2 YNNKEL (reference sequence). CDR3 size: 13 residues. Trimming pared 2 bases from V and 7 bases from J, leaving 11 bases between.

This clone was seen many times. The rearrangement joins TRBV7-9 to TRBJ1-2, with D perhaps matching TRBD1 (5 bases). This CDR3 region has 14 residues. Germline lookup yields CDR1 SEHNR and CDR2 FQNEAQ (reference sequence). The V end lost 2 bases, the J end lost 4 bases, and 11 bases lay between the germline ends. In DNA form, the CDR3 reads TGTGCCAGCAGCTTAAAGACAGCACTCTATGGCTACACCTTC. Its protein product is CASSLKTALYGYTF.

This clone has just one count. This sequence joins TRBV4-3 and TRBJ2-1; maybe TRBD2 (5 bases). In germline, CDR1 is LGHNA, CDR2 YSLEER. V dropped 2 bases and J dropped 1 base, with 18 bases sitting between them. The CDR3 covers 18 residues. CDR3 coding DNA: TGCGCCAGCAGCCAAAAGCTTTTGTCTAGCTTTTCCTACAATGAGCAGTTCTTC. Its translation is CASSQKLLSSFSYNEQFF.

The V call is TRBV25-1, the J call TRBJ1-2, with 9 bases aligning to TRBD1. CDR1 and CDR2 (germline): MGHDK, SYGVNS. J gave up 3 bases and V 1 base, and 9 bases lay outside the gene matches. The CDR3 runs to 17 residues. The CDR3 DNA follows: TGTGCCAGCAGTGAATCCGGACAGGGGTACTCTGACTATGGCTACACCTTC. Protein: CASSESGQGYSDYGYTF.

This chain uses TRBV7-3 with TRBJ1-1; weak D call: TRBD1 (5 bases). CDR1 is SGHTA, CDR2 FQGTGA, per germline. V lost 1 base and J lost 5, with 11 bases in between. CDR3 size: 14 residues. The CDR3 spells CASSLNGGYTEAFF. DNA for the CDR3: TGTGCCAGCAGCTTAAACGGGGGGTATACTGAAGCTTTCTTT.

This rearrangement joins TRBV7-3 to TRBJ1-1; 7 bases align to TRBD1. Germline CDR1 is SGHTA and CDR2 is FQGTGA. The CDR3 is 15 amino acids. J lost 1 base, V lost 3 bases, and 5 bases had no gene match. CDR3 bases: TGTGCCAGCAGCTTTACGGGGACAGCGAACACTGAAGCTTTCTTT. Protein product: CASSFTGTANTEAFF.

J is TRBJ2-3 and V is TRBV23-1, with D perhaps matching TRBD1 (6 bases). TRBV23-1 has ORF status, its function being uncertain. The CDR3 has 16 residues. The V end was cut by 3 bases, the J end by 2 bases, with 15 bases between. CDR3 bases: TGCGCCAGCAGTCATCCGGAAGGGGGTCTCACAGATACGCAGTATTTT. This gives the protein CASSHPEGGLTDTQYF.

The rearrangement joins TRBV10-2 to TRBJ1-2, with D unresolved. This CDR3 contains 15 residues. Per germline, CDR1 WSHSY and CDR2 SAAADI. Trimming shortened V by 3 bases and J by 4 bases, and 15 bases separated the two germline ends. The CDR3 region is CASSEGSDMGYGYTF. CDR3 in DNA: TGCGCCAGCAGTGAAGGTAGCGATATGGGCTATGGCTACACCTTC.

This chain links TRBV29-1 with TRBJ2-1; 11 bases align to TRBD2. V shed 0 bases and J 6 bases; nucleotides not matched to a gene: 1. Per the germline V gene, CDR1 is SQVTM and CDR2 is ANQGSEA. This CDR3 comprises 14 residues. As DNA, the CDR3 is TGCAGCGTTGAAGAAGGGACTAGCGGCAATGAGCAGTTCTTC. Its translation is CSVEEGTSGNEQFF.

The rearrangement links TRBV10-3 to TRBJ2-5; TRBD1 is a possible D gene (5 bases). Germline lookup yields CDR1 ENHRY and CDR2 SYGVKD. This CDR3 is 13 amino acids long. Trimming left V 8 bases short and J 2 bases short, with 12 bases between. The CDR3 DNA sequence: TGTGCCATCGCGCCAGGGTCTCAAGAGACCCAGTACTTC. Its translation is CAIAPGSQETQYF.